This T cell receptor (beta chain) was retrieved from a study of cytomegalovirus exposure and HLA in healthy donors. This CDR3 contains 13 residues. Germline CDR1 and CDR2: SNHLY and FYNNEI. Trimming cost V 6 bases and J 3 bases; bases outside gene matches: 3. The PCR made use of 60 Vbeta and 13 Jbeta primers. Clones were read by immunoSEQ multiplex PCR, and TCRdb kept only the in-frame ones, dropping some. The listing contains 130,000 or so clones. This chain connects TRBV2 to TRBJ2-7; the match to TRBD1 covers 9 bases. This TCR was sampled from a woman aged 18-29 years in good health and CMV-seronegative. Sequenced input: PBMCs. CDR3 bases: TGTGCCAGCAGGGGACAGGGACGCTACGAGCAGTACTTC. The encoded protein is CASRGQGRYEQYF.